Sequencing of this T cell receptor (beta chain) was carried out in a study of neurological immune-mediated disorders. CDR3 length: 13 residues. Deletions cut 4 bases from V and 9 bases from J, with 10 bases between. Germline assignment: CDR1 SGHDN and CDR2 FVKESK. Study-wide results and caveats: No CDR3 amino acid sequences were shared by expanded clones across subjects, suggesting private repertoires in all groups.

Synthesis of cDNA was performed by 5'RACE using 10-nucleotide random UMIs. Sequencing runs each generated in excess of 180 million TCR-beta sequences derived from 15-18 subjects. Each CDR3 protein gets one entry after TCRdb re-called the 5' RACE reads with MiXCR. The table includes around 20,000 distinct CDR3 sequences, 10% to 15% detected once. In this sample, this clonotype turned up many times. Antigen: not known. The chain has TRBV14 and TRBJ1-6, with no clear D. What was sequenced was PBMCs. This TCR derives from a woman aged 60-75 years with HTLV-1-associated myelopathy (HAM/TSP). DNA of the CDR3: TGTGCCAGCAGCCCATCCCGGGGTTCACCCCTCCACTTT. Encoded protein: CASSPSRGSPLHF.